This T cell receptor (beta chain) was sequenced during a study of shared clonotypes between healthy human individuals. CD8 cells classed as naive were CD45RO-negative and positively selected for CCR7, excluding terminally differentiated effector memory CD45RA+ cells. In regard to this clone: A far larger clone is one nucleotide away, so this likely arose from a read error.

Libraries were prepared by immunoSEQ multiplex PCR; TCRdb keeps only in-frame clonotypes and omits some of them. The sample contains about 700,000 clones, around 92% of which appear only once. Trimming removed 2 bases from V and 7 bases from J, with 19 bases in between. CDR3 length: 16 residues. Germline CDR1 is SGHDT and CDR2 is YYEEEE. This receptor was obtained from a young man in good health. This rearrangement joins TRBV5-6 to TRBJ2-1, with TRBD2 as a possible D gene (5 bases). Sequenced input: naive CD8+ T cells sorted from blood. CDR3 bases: TGTGCCAGCAGCTTCTCGACTCTCTGGGAGCGGAATGAGCAGTTCTTC. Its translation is CASSFSTLWERNEQFF.